The clone carrying this TCR beta chain has more than one count but fewer than ten. The CDR3 loop spans 14 amino acids. Germline lookup yields CDR1 PRHDT and CDR2 FYEKMQ (reference sequence). Trimming removed 0 bases at V and 1 base at J, with 4 bases between. Naive CD4+ T cells were purified with Tregs depleted by CD25. TCRdb ran MiXCR on the 5' RACE reads and lists one entry per CDR3 protein. The repertoire holds some 60,000 distinct CDR3 sequences, just under 30% seen once, with roughly 2% in the top ten. The chain recombines TRBV13 with TRBJ2-1; D unclear. The sequencing input was tumor-infiltrating naive CD4+ T cells sorted from the breast tumor. The subset is: naive CD4+ T cells, CD4+CD45RA+CD25-. The receptor was isolated from a female donor with breast cancer. The CDR3 nucleotides read TGTGCCAGCAGCTTAGGTGATTCCTACAATGAGCAGTTCTTC. Translated, it gives CASSLGDSYNEQFF.